This TCR beta chain appears in the sequencing data of a study of beta chain features in type 1 diabetes. Study at large: Examined across all samples were about 110 million sorted cells. The study, taken as a whole, reports: The similarity of naive, central memory and Treg TCRB repertoires appeared greater among patients than among healthy donors. Across all four CD4+ subsets, people with type 1 diabetes showed modestly shorter TCRB CDR3s.

Trimming removed 3 bases from V and 3 bases from J; junction bases left unmatched: 9. CDR1 and CDR2 from the germline V gene are LGHNA and YSLEER. The CDR3 loop spans 16 amino acids. With respect to this clone: What it binds is not known.

Expressed TCRB transcripts were sequenced after all isolated RNA was converted to cDNA. Roughly 3.6 million reads per sample were averaged for naive, central memory and regulatory samples. Clones were sequenced by immunoSEQ multiplex PCR, and TCRdb holds only the in-frame ones, with some missing. The sample has hundreds of thousands of clones, 15% to 20% seen once. The sample comprised naive CD4+ T cells from blood. The rearrangement links TRBV4-3 to TRBJ2-3, with 7 bases matching TRBD2. This TCR came from a woman between 18 and 29 years old in good health. CDR3 in DNA: TGCGCCAGCAGCCAGGGCTGGGCGGGAGAGACAGATACGCAGTATTTT. Its translation is CASSQGWAGETDTQYF.